This TCR beta chain was sequenced in a study of cytomegalovirus exposure and HLA in healthy donors. Regarding the study as a whole: Cytomegalovirus status was reportedly diagnosed by the classifier with high specificity and sensitivity. The study dropped some indistinguishable V segments, TRBV6-2 and TRBV6-3 among them.

Trimming took off 4 bases at V and 9 bases at J, with 11 bases between the two ends. The CDR3 totals 12 residues. CDR1 and CDR2 from the germline V gene are SGHRS and YFSETQ. A word on this clone: Its antigen is still unknown.

PCR involved 60 Vbeta and 13 Jbeta primers. Libraries were prepared by immunoSEQ multiplex PCR; TCRdb keeps only in-frame clonotypes and omits some of them. The table records fewer than 100,000 clones, about 80% of them present only once. This TCR came from a female donor in good health and CMV-seronegative. Sequencing was done on a sample of PBMCs. V usage is TRBV5-1 and J usage is TRBJ2-1, with a possible D match to TRBD2 (5 bases). The CDR3 DNA reads TGCGCCAGCAGCGCAACTAGAATTGAGCAGTTCTTC. This codes for CASSATRIEQFF. The full variable domain, in which reference TRBV5-1 and TRBJ2-1 provide the parts outside the CDR3, is KAGVTQTPRYLIKTRGQQVTLSCSPISGHRSVSWYQQTPGQGLQFLFEYFSETQRNKGNFPGRFSGRQFSNSRSEMNVSTLELGDSALYLCASSATRIEQFFGPGTRLTVL.